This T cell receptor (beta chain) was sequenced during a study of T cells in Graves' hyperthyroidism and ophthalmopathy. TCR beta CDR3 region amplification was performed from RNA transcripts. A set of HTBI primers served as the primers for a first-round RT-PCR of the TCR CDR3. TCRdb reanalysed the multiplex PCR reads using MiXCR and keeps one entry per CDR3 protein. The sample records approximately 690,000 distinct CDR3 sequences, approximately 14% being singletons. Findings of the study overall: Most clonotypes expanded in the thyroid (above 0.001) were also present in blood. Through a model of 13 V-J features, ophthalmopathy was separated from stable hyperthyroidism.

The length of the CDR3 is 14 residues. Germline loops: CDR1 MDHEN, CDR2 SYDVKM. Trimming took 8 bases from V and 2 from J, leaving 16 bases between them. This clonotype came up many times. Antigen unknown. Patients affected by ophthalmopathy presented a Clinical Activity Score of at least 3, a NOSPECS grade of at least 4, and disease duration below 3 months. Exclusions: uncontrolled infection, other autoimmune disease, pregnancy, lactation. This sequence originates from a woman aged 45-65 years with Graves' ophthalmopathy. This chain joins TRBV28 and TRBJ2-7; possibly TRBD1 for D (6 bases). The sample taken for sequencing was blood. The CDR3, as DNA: TGTGCCAGCCACCCTACCGGGACACCCTACGAGCAGTACTTC. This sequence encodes CASHPTGTPYEQYF.